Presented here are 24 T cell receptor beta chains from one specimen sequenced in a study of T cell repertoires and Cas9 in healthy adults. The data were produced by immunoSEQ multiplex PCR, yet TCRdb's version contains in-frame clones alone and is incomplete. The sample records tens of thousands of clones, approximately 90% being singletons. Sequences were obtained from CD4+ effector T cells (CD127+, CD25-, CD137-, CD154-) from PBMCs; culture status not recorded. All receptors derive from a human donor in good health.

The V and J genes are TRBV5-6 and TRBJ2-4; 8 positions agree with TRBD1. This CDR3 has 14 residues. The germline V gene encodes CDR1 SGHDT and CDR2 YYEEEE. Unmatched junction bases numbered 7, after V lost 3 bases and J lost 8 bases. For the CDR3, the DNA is TGTGCCAGCAGCTCACAGGACAGGGTACACATTCAGTACTTC. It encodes CASSSQDRVHIQYF.

The CDR3 is CATTRPGGDTEAFF. As DNA, the CDR3 is TGCGCCACCACCCGACCGGGGGGGGACACTGAAGCTTTCTTT. The genes are TRBV4-1 and TRBJ1-1, with D perhaps matching TRBD1 (5 bases). Germline values: CDR1 MGHRA, CDR2 YSYEKL. Trimming took off 10 bases at V and 3 bases at J, with 18 bases between the two ends. This CDR3 is built from 14 residues.

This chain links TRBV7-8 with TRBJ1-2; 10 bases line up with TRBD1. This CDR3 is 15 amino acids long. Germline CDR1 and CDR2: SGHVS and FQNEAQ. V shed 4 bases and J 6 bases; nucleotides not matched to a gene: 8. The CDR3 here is CASSSGQGGFHGYTF. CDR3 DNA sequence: TGTGCCAGCAGCTCCGGACAGGGGGGGTTTCATGGCTACACCTTC.

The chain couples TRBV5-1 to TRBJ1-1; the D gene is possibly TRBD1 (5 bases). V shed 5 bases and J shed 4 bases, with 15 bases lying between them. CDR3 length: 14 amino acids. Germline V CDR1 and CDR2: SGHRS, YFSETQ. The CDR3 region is CASSGGGLGTEAFF. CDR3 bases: TGCGCCAGCAGTGGGGGAGGGCTTGGCACTGAAGCTTTCTTT. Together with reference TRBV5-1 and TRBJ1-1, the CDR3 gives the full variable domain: KAGVTQTPRYLIKTRGQQVTLSCSPISGHRSVSWYQQTPGQGLQFLFEYFSETQRNKGNFPGRFSGRQFSNSRSEMNVSTLELGDSALYLCASSGGGLGTEAFFGQGTRLTVV.

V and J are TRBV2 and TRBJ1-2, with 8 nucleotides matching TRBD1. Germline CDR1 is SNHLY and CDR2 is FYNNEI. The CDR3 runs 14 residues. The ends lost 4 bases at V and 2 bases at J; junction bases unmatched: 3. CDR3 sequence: CASSADRDNYGYTF. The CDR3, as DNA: TGTGCCAGCAGTGCGGACAGGGACAACTATGGCTACACCTTC.

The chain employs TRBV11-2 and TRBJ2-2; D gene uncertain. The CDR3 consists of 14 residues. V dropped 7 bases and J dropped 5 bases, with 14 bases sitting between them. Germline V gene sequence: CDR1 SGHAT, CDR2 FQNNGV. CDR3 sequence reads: CASTTTPLTGELFF. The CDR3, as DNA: TGTGCCAGCACCACCACCCCCCTTACCGGGGAGCTGTTTTTT.

The CDR3 loop is CASRPGQGTEAFF. As DNA, the CDR3 is TGTGCCAGCAGACCTGGACAGGGCACTGAAGCTTTCTTT. This rearrangement joins TRBV9 to TRBJ1-1; TRBD1 matches at 8 bases. V trimming: 5 bases; J trimming: 4 bases; junction bases outside the gene matches: 4. This CDR3 is built from 13 residues. The germline V gene has CDR1 SGDLS and CDR2 YYNGEE. Together with reference TRBV9 and TRBJ1-1, the CDR3 gives the full variable domain: DSGVTQTPKHLITATGQRVTLRCSPRSGDLSVYWYQQSLDQGLQFLIQYYNGEERAKGNILERFSAQQFPDLHSELNLSSLELGDSALYFCASRPGQGTEAFFGQGTRLTVV.

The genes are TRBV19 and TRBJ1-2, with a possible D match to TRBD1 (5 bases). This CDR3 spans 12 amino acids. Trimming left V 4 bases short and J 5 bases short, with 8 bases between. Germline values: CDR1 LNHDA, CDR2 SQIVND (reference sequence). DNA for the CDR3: TGTGCCAGTAGTAGGAGGGGATATGGCTACACCTTC. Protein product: CASSRRGYGYTF.

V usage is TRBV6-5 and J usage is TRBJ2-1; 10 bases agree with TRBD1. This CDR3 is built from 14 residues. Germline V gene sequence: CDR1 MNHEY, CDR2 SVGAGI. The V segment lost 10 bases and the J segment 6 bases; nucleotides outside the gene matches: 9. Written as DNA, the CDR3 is TGTGCCACCCTCCGACAGGGGGCTGCCAATGAGCAGTTCTTC. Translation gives CATLRQGAANEQFF.

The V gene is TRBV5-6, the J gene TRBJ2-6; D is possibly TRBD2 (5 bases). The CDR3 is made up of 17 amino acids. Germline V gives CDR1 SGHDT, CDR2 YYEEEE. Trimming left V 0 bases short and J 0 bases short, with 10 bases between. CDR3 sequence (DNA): TGTGCCAGCAGCTTGGACTCGGGGTTCTCTGGGGCCAACGTCCTGACTTTC. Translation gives CASSLDSGFSGANVLTF.

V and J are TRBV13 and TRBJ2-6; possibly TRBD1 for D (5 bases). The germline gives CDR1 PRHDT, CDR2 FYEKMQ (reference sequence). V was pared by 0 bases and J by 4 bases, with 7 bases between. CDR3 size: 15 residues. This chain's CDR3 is CASSLGGVGANVLTF. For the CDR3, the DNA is TGTGCCAGCAGCTTAGGAGGGGTCGGGGCCAACGTCCTGACTTTC.

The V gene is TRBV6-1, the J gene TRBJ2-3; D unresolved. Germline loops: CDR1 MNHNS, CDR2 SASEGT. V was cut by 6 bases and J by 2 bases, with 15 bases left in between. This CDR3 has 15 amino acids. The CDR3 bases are TGTGCCAGCAGCATTCCCGGATTACACACAGATACGCAGTATTTT. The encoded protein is CASSIPGLHTDTQYF.

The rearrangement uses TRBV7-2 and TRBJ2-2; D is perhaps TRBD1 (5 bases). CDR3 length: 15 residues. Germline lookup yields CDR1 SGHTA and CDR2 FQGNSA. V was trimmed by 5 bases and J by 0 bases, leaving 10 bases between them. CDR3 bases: TGTGCCAGCAGCCCACAGGCGACGAACACCGGGGAGCTGTTTTTT. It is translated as CASSPQATNTGELFF.

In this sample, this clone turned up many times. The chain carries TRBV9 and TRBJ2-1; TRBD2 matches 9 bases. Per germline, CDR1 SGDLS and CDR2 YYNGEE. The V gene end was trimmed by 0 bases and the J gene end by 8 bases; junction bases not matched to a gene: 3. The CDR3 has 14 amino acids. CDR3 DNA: TGTGCCAGCAGCGTAGGCGGGGGGGGCGATGAGCAGTTCTTC. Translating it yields CASSVGGGGDEQFF.

This chain's CDR3 is CASSLGTSGSTETQYF. CDR3 coding DNA: TGTGCCAGCAGCCTGGGGACTAGCGGGAGTACGGAGACCCAGTACTTC. The genes are TRBV4-2 and TRBJ2-5; 14 bases align to TRBD2. This CDR3 region has 16 residues. CDR1 LGHNA and CDR2 YNFKEQ come from the germline V gene. Losses at the gene ends were 4 bases for V and 5 bases for J; bases not matched to a gene: 6.

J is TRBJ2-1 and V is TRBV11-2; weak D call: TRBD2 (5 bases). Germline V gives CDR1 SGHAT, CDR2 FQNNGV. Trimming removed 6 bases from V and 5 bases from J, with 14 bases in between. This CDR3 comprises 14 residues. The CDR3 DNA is TGTGCCAGCAGTCCACGAGGGTCAAACAATGAGCAGTTCTTC. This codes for CASSPRGSNNEQFF. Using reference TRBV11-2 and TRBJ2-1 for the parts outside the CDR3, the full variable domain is EAGVAQSPRYKIIEKRQSVAFWCNPISGHATLYWYQQILGQGPKLLIQFQNNGVVDDSQLPKDRFSAERLKGVDSTLKIQPAKLEDSAVYLCASSPRGSNNEQFFGPGTRLTVL.

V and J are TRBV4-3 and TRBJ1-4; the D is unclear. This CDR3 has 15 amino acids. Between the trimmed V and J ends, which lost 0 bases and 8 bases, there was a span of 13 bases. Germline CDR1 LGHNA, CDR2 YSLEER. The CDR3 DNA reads TGCGCCAGCAGCCAAGAAAACCCACAGCCCGAAAAACTGTTTTTT. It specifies CASSQENPQPEKLFF.

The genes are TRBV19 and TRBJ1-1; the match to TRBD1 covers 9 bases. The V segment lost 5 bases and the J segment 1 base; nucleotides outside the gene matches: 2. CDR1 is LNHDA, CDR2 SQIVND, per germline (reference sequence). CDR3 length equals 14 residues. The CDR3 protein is CASSVQGANTEAFF. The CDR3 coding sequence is TGTGCCAGTAGTGTACAGGGGGCGAACACTGAAGCTTTCTTT.

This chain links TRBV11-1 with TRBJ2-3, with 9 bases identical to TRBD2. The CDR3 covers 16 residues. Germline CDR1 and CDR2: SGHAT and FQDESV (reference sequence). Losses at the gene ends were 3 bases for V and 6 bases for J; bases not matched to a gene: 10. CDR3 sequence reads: CASSLVSGSGTDTQYF. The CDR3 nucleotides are TGTGCCAGCAGCTTGGTTAGCGGGAGTGGAACTGATACGCAGTATTTT.

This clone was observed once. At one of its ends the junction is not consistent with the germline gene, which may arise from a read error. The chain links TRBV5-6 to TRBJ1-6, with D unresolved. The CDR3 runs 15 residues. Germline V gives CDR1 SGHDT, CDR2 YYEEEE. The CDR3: CASSLGISNNSPPHF. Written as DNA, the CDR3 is TGTGCCAGCAGCTTGGGGATCAGTAATAATTCACCCCCCCACTTT.

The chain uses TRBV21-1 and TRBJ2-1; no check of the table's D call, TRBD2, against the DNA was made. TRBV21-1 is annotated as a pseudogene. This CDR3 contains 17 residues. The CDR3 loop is CASRVTLLHHSDNEQFF. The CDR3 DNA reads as TGTGCCAGCAGGGTAACGTTACTACACCATTCCGACAATGAGCAGTTCTTC.

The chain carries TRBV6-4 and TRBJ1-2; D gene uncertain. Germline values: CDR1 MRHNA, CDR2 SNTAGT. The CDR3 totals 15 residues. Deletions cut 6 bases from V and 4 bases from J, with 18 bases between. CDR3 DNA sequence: TGTGCCAGCAGGGAGAGAGGTCCAGATCTCTATGGCTACACCTTC. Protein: CASRERGPDLYGYTF.

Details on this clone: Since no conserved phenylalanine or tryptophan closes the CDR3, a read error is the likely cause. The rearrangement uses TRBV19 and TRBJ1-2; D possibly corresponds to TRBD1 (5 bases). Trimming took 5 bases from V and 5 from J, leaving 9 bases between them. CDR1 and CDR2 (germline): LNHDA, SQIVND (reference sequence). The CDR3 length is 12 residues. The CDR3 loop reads CASSWRGYGYTL. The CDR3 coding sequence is TGTGCCAGTAGTTGGAGGGGATATGGCTACACCCTC.

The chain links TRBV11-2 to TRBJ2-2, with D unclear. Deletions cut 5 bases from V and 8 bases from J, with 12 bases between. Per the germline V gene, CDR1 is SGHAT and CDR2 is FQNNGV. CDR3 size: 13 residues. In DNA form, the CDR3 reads TGTGCCAGCAGCCATGCACCCTCAGGGGAGCTGTTTTTT. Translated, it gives CASSHAPSGELFF.